This is a list of T cell receptor beta chains from one sample in a study of T cell clones after liver transplantation. Generated by immunoSEQ multiplex PCR, the TCRdb table keeps only in-frame clones and is missing some. The repertoire holds more than 45,000 clones, with about 73% as singletons. The sample consisted of CD4+ T cells from blood, taken at the roughly 16-month timepoint. The receptors here all came from a human patient who received a liver transplant. Some T cells may be the graft donor's. Each CDR3 is given with its conserved first and last residue. Each record gives: J gene, clone size, V gene, D gene, CDR3 protein, CDR3 DNA. A D gene is named only where the DNA matches it firmly. Not all rows give a size; the values are once, few, many and, for expanded clones, a class.

TRBJ2-2,.,TRBV6-1,.,CASSLDRWNTGELFF,TGTGCCAGCTCCTTGGATAGGTGGAACACCGGGGAGCTGTTTTTT
TRBJ1-1,many,TRBV30,.,CAWSVQGREEAFF,TGTGCCTGGAGTGTGCAGGGCAGGGAGGAGGCTTTCTTT
TRBJ2-7,.,TRBV30,.,CAWSAGTATYEQYF,TGTGCCTGGAGTGCCGGGACCGCGACCTACGAGCAGTACTTC
TRBJ2-1,many,TRBV6-5,TRBD2,CASTPGGMGEQFF,TGTGCCAGCACCCCGGGGGGGATGGGTGAGCAGTTCTTC
TRBJ2-7,.,TRBV7-8,.,CASSLVGVEQYF,TGTGCCAGCAGCTTAGTAGGGGTCGAGCAGTACTTC
TRBJ2-7,.,TRBV28,.,CASSLIRYEQYF,TGTGCCAGCAGTTTAATCAGATACGAGCAGTACTTC
TRBJ2-1,few,TRBV19,TRBD2,CAIILAETPYNEQFF,TGTGCCATAATCCTAGCGGAAACTCCCTACAATGAGCAGTTCTTC
TRBJ2-5,.,TRBV9,.,CASSVAPAETQYF,TGTGCCAGCAGCGTAGCCCCCGCGGAGACCCAGTACTTC
TRBJ2-3,.,TRBV4-2,TRBD2,CASSQVRGVAGDTQYF,TGTGCCAGCAGCCAAGTCCGGGGGGTAGCGGGAGATACGCAGTATTTT
TRBJ2-5,.,TRBV7-6,TRBD2,CASSARGTSGIGETQYF,TGTGCCAGCAGCGCCCGGGGGACTAGCGGGATTGGGGAGACCCAGTACTTC
TRBJ2-7,once,TRBV25-1,.,CARPTYEQYF,TGTGCCAGGCCTACGTACGAGCAGTACTTC
TRBJ2-3,.,TRBV5-1,TRBD2,CASSPRPSGATDTQYF,TGCGCCAGCAGCCCCCGCCCTAGCGGGGCCACAGATACGCAGTATTTT
TRBJ2-7,.,TRBV29-1,.,CSVGTGISEQYF,TGCAGCGTTGGAACAGGTATTAGCGAGCAGTACTTC
TRBJ1-5,.,TRBV7-2,TRBD1,CASSIGVGQNSNQPQHF,TGTGCCAGCAGCATCGGCGTGGGACAGAATAGCAATCAGCCCCAGCATTTT
TRBJ1-6,.,TRBV7-9,TRBD1,CASSLAGTGESSLHF,TGTGCCAGCAGCTTAGCCGGGACAGGAGAGTCTTCTCTCCACTTT
TRBJ2-3,.,TRBV7-2,.,CASSLAGRGQYF,TGTGCCAGCAGCTTAGCGGGGCGTGGGCAGTATTTT
TRBJ2-3,.,TRBV28,.,CASPPGRDTQYF,TGTGCCAGCCCTCCTGGGCGGGATACGCAGTATTTT
TRBJ1-2,.,TRBV7-8,.,CASSQSSDYGYTF,TGTGCCAGCAGCCAGTCTTCGGACTATGGCTACACCTTC
TRBJ1-3,.,TRBV4-1,.,CASSQDFLGIGSGNTIYF,TGCGCCAGCAGCCAAGATTTTTTGGGAATCGGTTCTGGAAACACCATATATTTT
TRBJ2-3,.,TRBV5-8,TRBD2,CASSLRLAGPTDTQYF,TGTGCCAGCAGCCTCCGGCTAGCGGGGCCCACAGATACGCAGTATTTT
TRBJ2-2,.,TRBV6-6,.,CASSYSGGFGELFF,TGTGCCAGCAGTTACTCGGGGGGATTTGGGGAGCTGTTTTTT
TRBJ2-1,once,TRBV30,.,CAWSFYAGNEQFF,TGTGCCTGGAGTTTCTACGCCGGCAATGAGCAGTTCTTC
TRBJ2-7,few,TRBV12-2,.,CASRLFPGVEEQIKGNF,TGTGCAAGTCGCTTATTTCCCGGAGTTGAGGAGCAAATAAAGGGAAACTTC
TRBJ1-1,.,TRBV2,.,CASSPEVNTEAFF,TGTGCCAGCAGCCCGGAGGTGAACACTGAAGCTTTCTTT
TRBJ2-5,few,TRBV23-1,.,CASSQSVETQYF,TGCGCCAGCAGTCAATCCGTAGAGACCCAGTACTTC
TRBJ1-5,.,TRBV18,.,CASSLRGDNQPQHF,TGTGCCAGCTCACTGAGGGGGGACAATCAGCCCCAGCATTTT
TRBJ2-2,once,TRBV19,.,CASTQVRGLGGELFF,TGTGCCAGTACCCAGGTCAGGGGACTGGGCGGGGAGCTGTTTTTT
TRBJ2-7,.,TRBV30,.,CAWSDRAEQYF,TGTGCCTGGAGTGACAGGGCCGAGCAGTACTTC
TRBJ2-1,.,TRBV9,TRBD2,CASSVGTSGFYSYNEQFF,TGTGCCAGCAGCGTGGGGACTAGCGGTTTTTACTCCTACAATGAGCAGTTCTTC
TRBJ2-3,.,TRBV6-6,TRBD2,CASSGPVAGAAQYF,TGTGCCAGCAGTGGACCAGTGGCGGGAGCCGCGCAGTATTTT
TRBJ2-3,.,TRBV7-9,TRBD2,CASSPTSGSTDTQYF,TGTGCCAGCAGCCCTACTAGCGGGAGCACAGATACGCAGTATTTT
TRBJ2-1,.,TRBV6-5,TRBD2,CASFGTNNEQFF,TGTGCCAGCTTCGGGACTAACAATGAGCAGTTCTTC
TRBJ2-5,.,TRBV5-6,.,CASSLLGRGQETQYF,TGTGCCAGCAGCTTGTTGGGGCGGGGTCAAGAGACCCAGTACTTC
TRBJ2-1,.,TRBV15,TRBD2,CATSRDPGLAGVMVNEQFF,TGTGCCACCAGCAGAGATCCCGGACTAGCGGGAGTTATGGTCAATGAGCAGTTCTTC
TRBJ1-1,.,TRBV7-9,TRBD1,CASNFPQGTDTEAFF,TGTGCCAGCAACTTTCCACAGGGGACGGACACTGAAGCTTTCTTT
TRBJ1-3,.,TRBV7-8,.,CASSLWQGGGNTIYF,TGTGCCAGCAGCTTATGGCAGGGAGGAGGAAACACCATATATTTT
TRBJ2-3,.,TRBV6-5,.,CASRLGPGTDTQYF,TGTGCCAGCAGATTGGGGCCTGGCACAGATACGCAGTATTTT